The TCR beta chain described here comes from a study of cytomegalovirus exposure and HLA in healthy donors (dated by TCRdb to the late 2010s). With respect to the entire study: In an earlier analysis of approximately 640 of the donors, around 290 Gb of sequence data and some 120 million unique TCR beta sequences from about 180 million T cells were reported. An early release that covered several hundred HLA-typed donors contained around 300 gigabases of sequencing data and around 80 million unique TCR sequences. Of the roughly 400 genotyped donors, about 80% fell in the genetic ancestry cluster associated with self-reported Caucasian donors. The aim of the study was to test whether cataloging public T cell receptors could identify signatures of past pathogen exposure. The study profiled the T cell repertoires of approximately 700 subjects by immunosequencing and related them to cytomegalovirus serostatus. Along with the approximately 700-subject first cohort, a separate validation cohort of over a hundred different subjects was used. The study combined high-throughput TCR immunosequencing, statistical association of individual TCRs with disease status, and machine learning to predict cytomegalovirus infection status. To study patterns of TCR occurrence, a later analysis re-analyzed previously published TCR beta repertoires from under 750 donors and added high-resolution HLA genotyping. Rather than using new phenotypic data, the later analysis identified candidate immune exposures from TCR beta sequences and from how often those sequences occurred across donors. An earlier analysis of approximately 580 of the donors used high-throughput TCR beta sequencing to judge whether each TCR beta V gene segment behaved as functional or pseudogenic. Donor age, sex, ethnicity and CMV serostatus were compiled together with the repertoire data. A later genetic analysis used genome-wide SNP genotypes for about 65% of the roughly 670 donors, treating that subset as a discovery cohort. All discovery cohort repertoires had been generated using a single sequencing platform. Class I and class II HLA loci were covered by the typing at four-digit resolution. The number of donors typed differed by locus, with 629-630 for A, B, C, DRB1 and DQB1, over 500 for DQA1, 600 to 610 for DPA1, and approximately 470 for DPB1. Roughly 5 DR-DQ haplotypes were handled as single units for association and clustering, since linkage in the cohort was strong. On average, roughly 250,000 unique TCR beta nucleotide sequences were sequenced per donor among a few hundred genotyped donors of the cohort, with 15% to 20% of those sequences being non-productive.

This clone was found once. Its target antigen remains unknown. No base quality information exists; no much larger clone differs at one position. The library was obtained by the immunoSEQ multiplex PCR assay. For the multiplex PCR, a mixture combining 60 forward primers for TCR Vbeta segments and 13 reverse primers for TCR Jbeta segments was used. Amplification of the CDR3 region of rearranged TCR beta genes was performed with a multiplex PCR assay on genomic DNA. The amplified TCR beta libraries were sequenced on the Illumina HiSeq System as 87-base-pair reads. For the original study's pipeline: In a later analysis, around 80 million unique TCR beta chains were counted across the approximately 640 repertoires, and roughly 10 million of these chains were shared by at least two donors. Raw reads were error-corrected and collapsed into unique sequences by a nearest-neighbor algorithm in which closely related sequences were merged to remove PCR and sequencing errors. Alignment of CDR3 sequences to IMGT reference sequences was used to assign V, D and J gene segments. For a sequence to be retained, a match of at least six nucleotides to both a V gene segment and a J gene segment was required. Rearrangements were called productive when the CDR3 lacked stop codons and stayed in frame with V and J; all others were non-productive. Following IMGT convention, CDR3 was defined as the stretch from the second conserved V-encoded cysteine up to the conserved J-encoded phenylalanine. The earlier analysis of roughly 590 of the donors excluded sequences that lacked an unambiguous match to a single V gene segment. An earlier analysis of a few hundred of the donors classified V segments as functional when productive rearrangements were above 56.7% and as segregating when the standard deviation between donors was above 5%. A statistical classification framework was built for diagnosing cytomegalovirus status from the catalog of TCR beta chain sequences. V and J gene assignment, in a later analysis, came from comparing TCR nucleotide sequences with IMGT/GENE-DB human TR gene sequences. Using the TCRdist pipeline, a later analysis assigned CDR3 sequences along with most-parsimonious VDJ recombination scenarios. In a later analysis, every TCR beta chain was defined by the combination of its CDR3 amino acid sequence and its V-gene family, and reads without a unique V-gene family were dropped. As a way to deal with suspected cross-contamination and a sequencing artifact, a later analysis dropped approximately 590 nucleotide sequences that were highly shared and had low generation probability. For each public chain, a later analysis derived a clonal expansion index from normalized ranks of inferred template counts within each repertoire. Generation probabilities in a later analysis came from a VDJ recombination model fitted to out-of-frame rearrangements, and those results were checked against IGoR. In a later analysis, hypergeometric tests were used to score TCR-TCR, TCR-HLA and TCR-CMV co-occurrence, with a repertoire-size bias correction applied to TCR pairs. False discovery rates were estimated in a later analysis by permuting HLA or CMV assignments 20 times. In a later analysis, co-occurring TCRs were grouped using DBSCAN, with TCRdist sequence similarity added in when clustering inside HLA-allele-positive subsets. Co-occurrence clustering excluded repertoires with fewer than 30,000 or more than 120,000 public chains, plus five with anomalous nucleotide sharing. TCRdb holds this immuneACCESS table with in-frame rearrangements only. Some clones are missing; in checked studies, unresolved V genes explain under half, and the rest has no known cause. V and J calls and clone size come straight from that table; D and trimming were deduced from the DNA. This sample holds some 83,000 clones; approximately 75% were observed only once. The ten most abundant clones make up more than 3.5% of the sample.

Sequences MNHEY (CDR1) and SMNVEV (CDR2) are obtained from the germline V gene (reference sequence). Trimmed from V: 6 bases; trimmed from J: 7 bases; junction bases lacking a gene match: 6. The CDR3 runs 13 residues from the cysteine to the phenylalanine. Only CDR3 DNA is held: 39 bases, read in frame from base 1. General study outcomes and caveats: Specific HLA alleles were associated with 15,000 to 20,000 TCR beta sequences at a false discovery rate of 0.05 in a later analysis. Because the 87-base-pair reads could not distinguish some IMGT-functional V segments, including TRBV6-2 and TRBV6-3, those segments were excluded. According to a later analysis, TCR association rates differed among HLA loci, with DRB1 alleles showing the most associated TCRs and HLA-C alleles showing the fewest. In a later analysis, HLA-associated TCR beta chains were found to be more clonally expanded and to have lower generation probabilities than equally common non-associated chains. While some public TCRs were present in many individuals, most TCR sequences turned up only very rarely across donors. It was suggested by the authors that the approach could potentially be generalized to other disease states and immunological phenotypes. Correlated functional status among segregating V segments might reflect linkage disequilibrium, but an unknown experimental factor could not be ruled out. In vitro tests confirmed that a few of the cytomegalovirus-associated TCR beta chains recognize cytomegalovirus antigens. The cohort was sequenced for TCR beta chains only, and without alpha or paired-chain data the features that could be detected were limited. According to a later analysis, most CMV-associated TCR beta chains appeared to be HLA-restricted, and the HLA associations seemed to be driven largely by CMV exposure. Broadly in line with IMGT annotations, most TCR beta V segments showed up in productive rearrangements about 90% or about 30% of the time in an earlier analysis of around 600 of the donors. Over 15 rarely observed V segments, including chromosome 9 orphons, were excluded from the earlier analysis of 550 to 700 of the donors because counts were too low. According to a later genetic analysis, donors in an Asian-associated ancestry cluster had fewer N-insertions in productive TCRs than the approximately 630-donor mean. A further reported finding was that TCR beta sequences accurately predicted the HLA-A and HLA-B alleles for most subjects in the first cohort. In a later genetic analysis, a missense DCLRE1C variant was associated with V-gene and J-gene trimming of TCR beta chains, and the association was replicated in an independent cohort. A total of around 150 TCR beta chains were listed by the study as associated with cytomegalovirus. CMV serostatus was the only immune exposure information available for the cohort. HLA typing was unavailable for some donors at each locus, so association tests used only the typed subset. A later analysis reported that several top co-occurrence clusters appeared linked to parvovirus B19, influenza, CMV and Epstein-Barr virus. The classifier was reported to diagnose cytomegalovirus status with high specificity and sensitivity in both the original cohort and the validation cohort. The presence/absence analyses assumed that sequencing depth was roughly uniform across donors, and that assumption may not be true. Strong co-occurrence of HLA alleles, especially DR and DQ, made assigning TCR associations to individual alleles difficult. The sequencing pipeline was judged likely to have produced a cluster of highly shared sequence variants as a technical artifact.

The cohort was made up of around 720 healthy bone marrow donors. At the time of sampling, every cohort member was nominally healthy, though immune exposures that went unrecorded were likely present. The donor was CMV seronegative and belonged to the group of over 300 seronegative cohort members. Every donor gave a peripheral blood sample, and the peripheral blood mononuclear cells from that sample were used for TCR beta sequencing. The Qiagen DNeasy Blood Extraction Kit was used to extract genomic DNA from the blood cell samples. The receptor comes from a man aged 55 to 69 in good health and CMV-seronegative. The receptor chain draws on TRBV27 and TRBJ2-5, and TRBD1 aligns with 9 junction nucleotides. The source material was PBMCs. Read as DNA, the sequence is TGTGCCAGCAGCGGGACAGGGCCGTGGACCCAGTACTTC. Translated, it reads CASSGTGPWTQYF.